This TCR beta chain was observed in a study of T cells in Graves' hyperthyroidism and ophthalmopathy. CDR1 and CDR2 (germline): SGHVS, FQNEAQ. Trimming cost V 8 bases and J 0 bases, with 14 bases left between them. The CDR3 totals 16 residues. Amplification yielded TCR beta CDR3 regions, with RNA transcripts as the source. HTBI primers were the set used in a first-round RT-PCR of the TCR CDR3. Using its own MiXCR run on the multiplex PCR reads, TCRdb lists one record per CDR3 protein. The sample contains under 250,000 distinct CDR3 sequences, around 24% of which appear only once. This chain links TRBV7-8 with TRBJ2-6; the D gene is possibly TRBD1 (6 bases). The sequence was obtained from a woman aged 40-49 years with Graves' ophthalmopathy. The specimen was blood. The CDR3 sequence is CASSLQDSSGANVLTF. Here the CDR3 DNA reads TGTGCCAGCTCGCTTCAGGACAGCTCTGGGGCCAACGTCCTGACTTTC.